Listed here are 6 T cell receptor beta chains from one sample, sequenced in a study of blood T cell repertoires in COVID-19 (dated by TCRdb to 2019 to 2021). The method behind the library was the immunoSEQ multiplex PCR assay. Imported from immuneACCESS, the table was reduced by TCRdb to in-frame sequences with V and J called. These copies leave out some clones; in studies compared against another copy, an unresolved V gene accounts for under half, and the cause of the remainder is not known. This sample comprises fewer than 350,000 clones, 88% of them detected only once. The ten largest clonotypes hold less than 10% of the sample. Sequences were obtained from peripheral blood. Every receptor here comes from a man aged 18-30 years with active or convalescent COVID-19.

V gene TRBV6-5 combines with J gene TRBJ1-5; 7 bases match TRBD1. The CDR3 sequence is 14 residues long. Germline CDR1 is MNHEY and CDR2 is SVGAGI. Trimming cost V 6 bases and J 5 bases; bases outside gene matches: 7. The CDR3 bases are TGTGCCAGCAGCCCCGACAGGGATGATCAGCCCCAGCATTTT. This sequence encodes CASSPDRDDQPQHF.

This clone has only one observation. The CDR3 region has the DNA TGTGCCAGCAGCATTGGACAGGGAAACACTGAAGCTTTCTTT. Translation: CASSIGQGNTEAFF. The V and J genes are TRBV5-6 and TRBJ1-1; 8 bases line up with TRBD1. J was trimmed by 2 bases and V by 4 bases; bases with no gene match: 4. Germline CDR1 and CDR2: SGHDT and YYEEEE. This CDR3 is 14 amino acids long.

The V and J genes are TRBV27 and TRBJ1-5; D not resolved. The CDR3 has 12 amino acids. In germline, CDR1 is MNHEY, CDR2 SMNVEV (reference sequence). Trimming took 3 bases from V and 7 from J, leaving 7 bases between them. CDR3 coding DNA: TGTGCCAGCAGTTTCACGGGGCAGCCCCAGCATTTT. Protein sequence: CASSFTGQPQHF.

The gene calls are TRBV5-1 and TRBJ2-2; 8 bases match TRBD1. V was pared by 3 bases and J by 5 bases, with 6 bases of the junction left unmatched. The CDR3 is 15 amino acids. CDR1 and CDR2 from the germline V gene are SGHRS and YFSETQ. The CDR3 DNA is TGCGCCAGCAGCTCGGACAGGGCCGTTACCGGGGAGCTGTTTTTT. Its translation is CASSSDRAVTGELFF.

The chain links TRBV29-1 to TRBJ1-3; TRBD1 agrees at 9 bases. Germline V lookup: CDR1 SQVTM, CDR2 ANQGSEA. The CDR3 totals 14 residues. V dropped 7 bases and J dropped 0; count of bases not matched to a gene: 4. CDR3 in DNA: TGCAGCGGGAAACAGGGGGCCTCTGGAAACACCATATATTTT. As protein: CSGKQGASGNTIYF.

The chain employs TRBV29-1 and TRBJ2-4; D uncertain. Germline V gene lookup returns CDR1 SQVTM and CDR2 ANQGSEA. CDR3 size: 10 residues. With 4 bases removed from V and 8 bases from J, the gap between germline ends came to 6 bases. The CDR3 region is CSVAVDIQYF. CDR3 bases: TGCAGCGTTGCAGTGGACATTCAGTACTTC.